This T cell receptor (beta chain) was observed in a study of CD8 T cells in ankylosing spondylitis (dated by TCRdb to 2016 to 2017). Regarding the complete study: The study profiled T cell receptor beta repertoires in healthy donors and ankylosing spondylitis patients to find disease-linked TCR variants. The full study cohort was made up of under 30 ankylosing spondylitis patients and roughly 98 healthy donors. Peripheral blood was sampled, and synovial fluid was additionally collected from ankylosing spondylitis patients. What the research found in general, with its limitations: Some TCR beta motif variants had previously been reported in synovial fluid and blood of reactive arthritis patients, which suggested common disease-initiation mechanisms. In peripheral blood, the disease-linked clones were found at relatively low frequencies and had a CD8+ phenotype. According to the report, matched synovial fluid samples from ankylosing spondylitis patients were significantly enriched for the disease-linked clones. Blood from ankylosing spondylitis patients appeared to be characterized by a TCR beta motif composed of 7 to 9 highly homologous amino acid variants.

The table lists this clonotype with a few counts. It lacks a known antigen. Per-nucleotide qualities are absent, and no much larger clonotype sits a single base away. This sample was sequenced with an Illumina HiSeq 2500. Quantitative 5'-RACE with molecular barcodes was the method used to prepare the TCR beta libraries. Turning to the authors' computational methods: A new computational method, built on a probabilistic model of VDJ rearrangement, was used to identify disease-linked TCR variants. The public reads were reprocessed in TCRdb via fastp at Q25 and MiXCR, keeping in-frame beta chains. When rows share a CDR3 protein, they turn into one entry using the most common DNA and genes. The V and J calls were not made by the authors but by TCRdb's processing. The sample has some 350,000 distinct CDR3 sequences on record, roughly 14% of them singletons. The ten largest clones take up approximately 1% of the sample.

The germline V gene encodes CDR1 DFQATT and CDR2 SNEGSKA (reference sequence). Trimming costs V 3 bases and J 0 bases, and their ends lie 12 bases apart. The CDR3 runs 14 amino acids, cysteine and phenylalanine included. Only the CDR3 DNA stays, 42 bases, in frame from base 1. This sequence uses TRBV20-1 and TRBJ2-7; TRBD2 is a weak D gene call, 6 bases matching. The sequencing sample was made of blood, either unsorted or a sorted T cell fraction (not recorded which). The TCR sequence derives from a male donor with ankylosing spondylitis or in good health (not recorded which). The CDR3 region: CSASFTSNSYEQYF. The nucleotide sequence is given as TGCAGTGCTAGTTTTACTAGCAACTCCTACGAGCAGTACTTC.